The 15 T cell receptor beta chains given below trace back to one sample, sequenced in a study of control samples from healthy donors and cancer patients (dated by TCRdb to the early 2020s). The library was produced with the immunoSEQ multiplex PCR assay. In its TCRdb copy, this immuneACCESS table keeps in-frame sequences only and misses some clones. Where compared with another copy, unresolved V genes explain less than half of these, and the others have no known cause. This sample gives about 120,000 clones in total; around 89% of them show up just once. The top ten constitute 40% of the sample. The sample comprised blood. These receptors came from a middle-aged man in good health.

The sample holds a few counts of this clone. The J gene is TRBJ1-5, the V gene TRBV27; 7 bases line up with TRBD1. There are 16 residues in the CDR3. Trimming removed 4 bases from V and 4 bases from J; junction bases left unmatched: 10. From germline, CDR1 is MNHEY and CDR2 SMNVEV (reference sequence). As DNA, the CDR3 is TGTGCCAGCAGTTCCAATGACAGGGAGTGGAATCAGCCCCAGCATTTT. This encodes CASSSNDREWNQPQHF.

The chain carries TRBV19 and TRBJ2-7; 12 positions match TRBD2. The trim removed 1 base at V and 2 bases at J, leaving 6 bases unmatched. CDR1 and CDR2 from the germline V gene are LNHDA and SQIVND (reference sequence). The CDR3 contains 17 residues. Here the CDR3 reads CASSIASGGAWTYEQYF. For the CDR3, the DNA is TGTGCCAGTAGTATAGCTAGCGGGGGGGCCTGGACCTACGAGCAGTACTTC.

V usage is TRBV11-2 and J usage is TRBJ2-7; 12 nucleotides match TRBD2. Losses at the gene ends were 4 bases for V and 7 bases for J; bases not matched to a gene: 5. The CDR3 length is 14 residues. Germline lookup yields CDR1 SGHAT and CDR2 FQNNGV. The CDR3 reads CASSSSSGGGEQYF. In nucleotides, the CDR3 is TGTGCCAGCAGCTCCTCTAGCGGGGGGGGAGAGCAGTACTTC.

The sample holds one count of this clone. The chain joins TRBV6-1 to TRBJ2-5, with 7 bases matching TRBD1. J gave up 4 bases and V 2 bases, and 4 bases lay outside the gene matches. CDR3 length: 14 amino acids. From germline, CDR1 is MNHNS and CDR2 SASEGT. This CDR3 is CASSEIRGTETQYF. The CDR3 DNA reads as TGTGCCAGCAGTGAAATCAGGGGGACAGAGACCCAGTACTTC.

V gene TRBV30 combines with J gene TRBJ1-3; D is unresolved. This CDR3 spans 14 amino acids. With 3 bases removed from V and 0 bases from J, the gap between germline ends came to 9 bases. Per the germline V gene, CDR1 is GTSNPN and CDR2 is SVGIG (reference sequence). The CDR3 protein is CAWSIPSSGNTIYF. The CDR3 DNA reads TGTGCCTGGAGCATCCCGAGCTCTGGAAACACCATATATTTT.

The chain recombines TRBV9 with TRBJ2-7; TRBD2 aligns across 12 bases. This CDR3 comprises 19 residues. V dropped 5 bases and J dropped 0; count of bases not matched to a gene: 15. Germline CDR1 is SGDLS and CDR2 is YYNGEE. The CDR3 DNA reads TGTGCCAGCAGTGCCCACTCCGGTCTAGCGGGGGGGACCTCCTACGAGCAGTACTTC. Encoded protein: CASSAHSGLAGGTSYEQYF.

For the CDR3, the DNA is TGTGCCAGCAGTTCAGACGAGAATAATCAGCCCCAGCATTTT. Translating gives CASSSDENNQPQHF. The V gene is TRBV27, the J gene TRBJ1-5, with D hard to call. V lost 4 bases and J 4 bases, leaving 11 bases between the germline ends. From germline, CDR1 is MNHEY and CDR2 SMNVEV (reference sequence). This CDR3 contains 14 residues.

The V and J genes are TRBV5-1 and TRBJ2-2, with TRBD1 as a possible D gene (5 bases). CDR1 is SGHRS, CDR2 YFSETQ, per germline. The CDR3 is 15 residues long. V was trimmed by 4 bases and J by 1 base, leaving 11 bases between them. DNA for the CDR3: TGCGCCAGCAGCCCTATTCAGGGGAACACCGGGGAGCTGTTTTTT. This codes for CASSPIQGNTGELFF. The full variable domain, completed using reference TRBV5-1 and TRBJ2-2, is KAGVTQTPRYLIKTRGQQVTLSCSPISGHRSVSWYQQTPGQGLQFLFEYFSETQRNKGNFPGRFSGRQFSNSRSEMNVSTLELGDSALYLCASSPIQGNTGELFFGEGSRLTVL.

DNA of the CDR3: TGCGCCAGCAGCTTGGCGGCGGGGGATACAGATACGCAGTATTTT. Its translation: CASSLAAGDTDTQYF. The V call is TRBV5-1, the J call TRBJ2-3, with TRBD2 matching 7 bases. After removal of 0 bases from V and 3 bases from J, the junction contained 4 bases not matched to a gene. The CDR3 is 15 residues long. Germline-derived CDR1 and CDR2 are SGHRS and YFSETQ.

This clone was observed a single time. Other nucleotide sequences from this sample produce the same CDR3. The chain carries TRBV7-2 and TRBJ1-4; TRBD1 aligns across 7 bases. The germline CDR1 and CDR2 sequences are SGHTA and FQGNSA. The CDR3 length is 14 residues. V was pared by 5 bases and J by 5 bases, with 5 bases of the junction left unmatched. DNA of the CDR3: TGTGCCAGCAGCCCGACAGGGATGAATGAAAAACTGTTTTTT. Its protein is CASSPTGMNEKLFF.

The rearrangement joins TRBV7-2 to TRBJ1-5; 10 nucleotides agree with TRBD1. This CDR3 contains 14 residues. Germline V gives CDR1 SGHTA, CDR2 FQGNSA. V shed 4 bases and J 4 bases; nucleotides not matched to a gene: 1. Here the CDR3 DNA reads TGTGCCAGCAGCTCGGACAGGGGGAATCAGCCCCAGCATTTT. The encoded protein is CASSSDRGNQPQHF.

V gene TRBV20-1 combines with J gene TRBJ1-1; the D gene is possibly TRBD1 (5 bases). Trimming pared 5 bases from V and 1 base from J, leaving 5 bases between. This CDR3 is built from 11 residues. Germline CDR1 and CDR2: DFQATT and SNEGSKA (reference sequence). CDR3 loop: CSAQGNTEAFF. DNA of the CDR3: TGCAGTGCTCAGGGGAACACTGAAGCTTTCTTT.

V usage is TRBV24-1 and J usage is TRBJ2-3; the match to TRBD2 covers 9 bases. The V gene's germline CDR1 is KGHDR and CDR2 SFDVKD. The CDR3 contains 17 residues. The J segment lost 7 bases and the V segment lost 2 bases, leaving 12 bases of the junction unmatched. The CDR3 is CATSDSFGGGARNTQYF. The CDR3 bases are TGTGCCACCAGTGATTCATTTGGCGGGGGGGCCCGAAATACGCAGTATTTT.

The chain joins TRBV30 to TRBJ2-7, with D perhaps TRBD2 (6 bases). CDR1 is GTSNPN and CDR2 is SVGIG in the germline V gene (reference sequence). Trimming shortened V by 2 bases and J by 1 base, and 12 bases separated the two germline ends. This CDR3 contains 14 residues. Here the CDR3 DNA reads TGTGCCTGGAGTTCGCGGGACGCTTCCTACGAGCAGTACTTC. It encodes CAWSSRDASYEQYF.

The chain combines TRBV9 with TRBJ2-1; TRBD1 agrees at 7 bases. With 6 bases clipped from V and 7 bases from J, the junction kept 13 bases outside the gene matches. Germline CDR1 SGDLS, CDR2 YYNGEE. This CDR3 is built from 15 residues. This chain's CDR3 is CASTRTGQRGNEQFF. DNA for the CDR3: TGTGCCAGCACCCGAACGGGACAGAGGGGGAATGAGCAGTTCTTC. The full variable domain, completed using reference TRBV9 and TRBJ2-1, is DSGVTQTPKHLITATGQRVTLRCSPRSGDLSVYWYQQSLDQGLQFLIQYYNGEERAKGNILERFSAQQFPDLHSELNLSSLELGDSALYFCASTRTGQRGNEQFFGPGTRLTVL.